Reported below is one TCR beta chain. The data belong to a study of OX40 agonist ivuxolimab in advanced cancers. Study-wide context: Ivuxolimab doses were 0.01, 0.1, 0.3, 1.5, 3 or 10 mg/kg every 2 weeks. Melanoma, hepatocellular carcinoma, head and neck or renal cell cancer occurred in dose-escalation patients. With a range of roughly 23 to 79, age averaged approximately 64 years, and 65% to 85% were male. Treatment received earlier with anti-PD-1, anti-PD-L1 or anti-CTLA-4 agents was allowed, and around 36% had some.

The CDR3 is made up of 13 amino acids. V was pared by 7 bases and J by 6 bases, with 12 bases between. Per germline, CDR1 MNHEY and CDR2 SMNVEV (reference sequence). Clones were sequenced by immunoSEQ multiplex PCR, and TCRdb holds only the in-frame ones, with some missing. The sample includes nearly 90,000 clones, around nine tenths of them seen just once. V and J are TRBV27 and TRBJ1-4; TRBD1 might be the D (6 bases). The sequence derives from an adult with an advanced solid tumor such as melanoma, head and neck, liver or kidney cancer. Sequenced here: CD4+ or CD8+ T cells sorted from blood, sampled in a trial of the OX40 agonist ivuxolimab. The CDR3 DNA sequence: TGTGCCAGCAAATCCCGGACAGATGAAAAACTGTTTTTT. It codes for CASKSRTDEKLFF.